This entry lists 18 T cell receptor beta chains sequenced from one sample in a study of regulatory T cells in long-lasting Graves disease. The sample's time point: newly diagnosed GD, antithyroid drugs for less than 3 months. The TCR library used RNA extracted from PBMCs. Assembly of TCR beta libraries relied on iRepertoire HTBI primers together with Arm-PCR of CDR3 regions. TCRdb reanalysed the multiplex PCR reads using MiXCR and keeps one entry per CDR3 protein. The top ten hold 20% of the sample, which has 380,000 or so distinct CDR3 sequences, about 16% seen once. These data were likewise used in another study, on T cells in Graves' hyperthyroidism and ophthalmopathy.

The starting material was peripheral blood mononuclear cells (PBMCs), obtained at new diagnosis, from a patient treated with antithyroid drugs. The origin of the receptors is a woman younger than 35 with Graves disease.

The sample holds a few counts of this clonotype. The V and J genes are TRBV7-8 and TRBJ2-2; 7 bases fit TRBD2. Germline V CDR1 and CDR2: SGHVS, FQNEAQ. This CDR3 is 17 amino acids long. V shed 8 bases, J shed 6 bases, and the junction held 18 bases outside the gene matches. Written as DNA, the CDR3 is TGTGCCAGCCCCTTGGGATCGACTGCGGGAGCAGCCGGGGAGCTGTTTTTT. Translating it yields CASPLGSTAGAAGELFF. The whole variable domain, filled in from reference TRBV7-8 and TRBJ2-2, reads GAGVSQSPRYKVAKRGQDVALRCDPISGHVSLFWYQQALGQGPEFLTYFQNEAQLDKSGLPSDRFFAERPEGSVSTLKIQRTQQEDSAVYLCASPLGSTAGAAGELFFGEGSRLTVL.

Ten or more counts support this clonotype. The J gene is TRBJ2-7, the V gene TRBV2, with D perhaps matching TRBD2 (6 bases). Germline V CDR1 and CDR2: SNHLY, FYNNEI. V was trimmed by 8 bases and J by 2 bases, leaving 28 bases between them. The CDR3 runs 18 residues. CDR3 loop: CASEAHGGRAGSPYEQYF. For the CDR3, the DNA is TGTGCCAGCGAGGCCCATGGGGGAAGGGCGGGATCTCCCTACGAGCAGTACTTC.

The CDR3 bases are TGTGCCAGCAGTTTGTTAGGGGCTAGCACAGATACGCAGTATTTT. Its translation: CASSLLGASTDTQYF. The chain has TRBV28 and TRBJ2-3; the D gene is possibly TRBD1 (5 bases). Trimming removed 3 bases from V and 0 bases from J, with 10 bases in between. The CDR3 has 15 residues. CDR1 is MDHEN and CDR2 is SYDVKM in the germline V gene.

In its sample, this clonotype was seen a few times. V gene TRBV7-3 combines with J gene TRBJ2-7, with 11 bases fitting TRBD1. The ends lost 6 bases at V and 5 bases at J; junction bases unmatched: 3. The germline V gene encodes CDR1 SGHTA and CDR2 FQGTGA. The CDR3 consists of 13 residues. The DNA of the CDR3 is TGTGCCAGCAGTCGGACAGGGGGCGACGAGCAGTACTTC. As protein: CASSRTGGDEQYF.

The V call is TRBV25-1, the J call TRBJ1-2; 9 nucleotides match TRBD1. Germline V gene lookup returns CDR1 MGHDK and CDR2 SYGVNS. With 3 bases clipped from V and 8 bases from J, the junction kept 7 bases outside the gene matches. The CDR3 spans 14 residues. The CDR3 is CASSETTGGRGYTF. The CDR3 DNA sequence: TGTGCCAGCAGTGAGACCACAGGGGGCCGGGGCTACACCTTC.

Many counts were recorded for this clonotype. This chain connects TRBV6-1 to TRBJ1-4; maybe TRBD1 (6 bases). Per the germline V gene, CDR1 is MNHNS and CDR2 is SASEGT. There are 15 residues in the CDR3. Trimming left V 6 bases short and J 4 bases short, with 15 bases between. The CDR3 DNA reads TGTGCCAGCAGCAGCTACAGGGAGAGTAATGAAAAACTGTTTTTT. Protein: CASSSYRESNEKLFF.

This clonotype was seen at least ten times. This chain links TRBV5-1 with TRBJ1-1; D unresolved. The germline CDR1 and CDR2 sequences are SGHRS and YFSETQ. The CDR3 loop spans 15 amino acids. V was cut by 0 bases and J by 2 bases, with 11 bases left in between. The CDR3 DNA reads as TGCGCCAGCAGCTTGGTTTTTCAAGGCAACACTGAAGCTTTCTTT. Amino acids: CASSLVFQGNTEAFF. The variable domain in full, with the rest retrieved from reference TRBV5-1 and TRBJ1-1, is KAGVTQTPRYLIKTRGQQVTLSCSPISGHRSVSWYQQTPGQGLQFLFEYFSETQRNKGNFPGRFSGRQFSNSRSEMNVSTLELGDSALYLCASSLVFQGNTEAFFGQGTRLTVV.

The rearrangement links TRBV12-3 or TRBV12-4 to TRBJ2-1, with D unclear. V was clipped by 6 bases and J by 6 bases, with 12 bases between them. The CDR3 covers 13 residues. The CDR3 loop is CASRKNGANEQFF. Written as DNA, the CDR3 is TGTGCCAGCAGGAAAAACGGCGCCAATGAGCAGTTCTTC.

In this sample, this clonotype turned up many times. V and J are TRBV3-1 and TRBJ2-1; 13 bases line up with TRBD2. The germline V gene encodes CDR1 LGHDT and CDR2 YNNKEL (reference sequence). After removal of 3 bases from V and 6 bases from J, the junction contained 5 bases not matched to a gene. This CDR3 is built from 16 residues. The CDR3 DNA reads TGTGCCAGCAGCCACCTACTAGCGGGAGGGTTCAATGAGCAGTTCTTC. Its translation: CASSHLLAGGFNEQFF.

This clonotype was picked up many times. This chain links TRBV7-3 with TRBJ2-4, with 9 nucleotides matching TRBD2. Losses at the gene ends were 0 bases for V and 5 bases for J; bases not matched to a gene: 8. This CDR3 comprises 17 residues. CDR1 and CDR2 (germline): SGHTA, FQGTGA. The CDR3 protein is CASSLTGTSTVENIQYF. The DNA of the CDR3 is TGTGCCAGCAGCTTAACCGGGACTAGCACGGTAGAAAACATTCAGTACTTC.

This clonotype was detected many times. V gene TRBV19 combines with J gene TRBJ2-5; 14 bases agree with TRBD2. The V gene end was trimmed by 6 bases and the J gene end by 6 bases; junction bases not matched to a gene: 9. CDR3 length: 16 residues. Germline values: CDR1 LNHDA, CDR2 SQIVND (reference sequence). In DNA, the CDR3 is TGTGCCAGTAGGCCCTCCGGGACTAGCGGGGGAAAGACCCAGTACTTC. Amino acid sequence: CASRPSGTSGGKTQYF. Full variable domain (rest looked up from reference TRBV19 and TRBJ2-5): DGGITQSPKYLFRKEGQNVTLSCEQNLNHDAMYWYRQDPGQGLRLIYYSQIVNDFQKGDIAEGYSVSREKKESFPLTVTSAQKNPTAFYLCASRPSGTSGGKTQYFGPGTRLLVL.

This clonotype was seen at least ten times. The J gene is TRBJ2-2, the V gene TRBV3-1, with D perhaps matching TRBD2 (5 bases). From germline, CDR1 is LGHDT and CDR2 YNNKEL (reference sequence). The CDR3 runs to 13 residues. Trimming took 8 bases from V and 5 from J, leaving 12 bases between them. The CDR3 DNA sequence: TGTGCCAGCCGAACGGCGGGTACCGGGGAGCTGTTTTTT. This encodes CASRTAGTGELFF. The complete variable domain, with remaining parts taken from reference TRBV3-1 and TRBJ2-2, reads DTAVSQTPKYLVTQMGNDKSIKCEQNLGHDTMYWYKQDSKKFLKIMFSYNNKELIINETVPNRFSPKSPDKAHLNLHINSLELGDSAVYFCASRTAGTGELFFGEGSRLTVL.

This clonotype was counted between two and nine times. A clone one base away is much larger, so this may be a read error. DNA for the CDR3: TGTGCCAGCAGCTTCATGGGGGACGAAAACTCCTACGAGCAGTTCTTC. Protein sequence: CASSFMGDENSYEQFF. The chain recombines TRBV13 with TRBJ2-1; D may correspond to TRBD1 or TRBD2 (5 bases each). This CDR3 is built from 16 residues. CDR1 and CDR2 from the germline V gene are PRHDT and FYEKMQ (reference sequence). Trimming pared 3 bases from V and 10 bases from J, leaving 22 bases between.

CDR3 coding DNA: TGCAGTGCTATGGGGACAGGAATGCAGCCCCAGCATTTT. This sequence encodes CSAMGTGMQPQHF. The chain recombines TRBV20-1 with TRBJ1-5; 8 bases map to TRBD1. V was clipped by 4 bases and J by 7 bases; unmatched bases: 6. This CDR3 comprises 13 residues. Germline V gene lookup returns CDR1 DFQATT and CDR2 SNEGSKA (reference sequence).

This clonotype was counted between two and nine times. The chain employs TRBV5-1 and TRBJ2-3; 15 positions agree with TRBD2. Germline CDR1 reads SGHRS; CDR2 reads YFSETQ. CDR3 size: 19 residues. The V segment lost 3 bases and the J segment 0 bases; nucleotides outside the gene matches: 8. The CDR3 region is CASSSGLAGGKDSTDTQYF. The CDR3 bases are TGCGCCAGCAGCTCCGGACTAGCGGGAGGGAAAGATAGCACAGATACGCAGTATTTT.

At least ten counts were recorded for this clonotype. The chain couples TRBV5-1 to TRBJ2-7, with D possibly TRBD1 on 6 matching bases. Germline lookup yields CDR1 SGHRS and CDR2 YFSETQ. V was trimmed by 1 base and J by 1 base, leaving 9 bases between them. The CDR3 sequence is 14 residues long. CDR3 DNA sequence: TGCGCCAGCAGCTTGACTGGACAGTCCTACGAGCAGTACTTC. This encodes CASSLTGQSYEQYF.

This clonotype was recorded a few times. CDR3 in DNA: TGTGCCAGCAGGGCAGCGGGAGGGAGCACCGGGGAGCTGTTTTTT. It specifies CASRAAGGSTGELFF. The chain carries TRBV6-1 and TRBJ2-2; 10 bases agree with TRBD2. The CDR3 sequence is 15 residues long. Germline trimming cut 6 bases from V and 4 bases from J; bases unmatched to any gene: 5. From germline, CDR1 is MNHNS and CDR2 SASEGT.

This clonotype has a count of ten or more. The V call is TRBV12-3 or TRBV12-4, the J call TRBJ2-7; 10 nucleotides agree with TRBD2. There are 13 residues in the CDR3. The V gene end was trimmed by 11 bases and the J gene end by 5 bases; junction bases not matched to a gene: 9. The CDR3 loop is CAGPGTSANEQYF. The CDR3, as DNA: TGTGCCGGACCCGGGACTAGCGCCAACGAGCAGTACTTC.